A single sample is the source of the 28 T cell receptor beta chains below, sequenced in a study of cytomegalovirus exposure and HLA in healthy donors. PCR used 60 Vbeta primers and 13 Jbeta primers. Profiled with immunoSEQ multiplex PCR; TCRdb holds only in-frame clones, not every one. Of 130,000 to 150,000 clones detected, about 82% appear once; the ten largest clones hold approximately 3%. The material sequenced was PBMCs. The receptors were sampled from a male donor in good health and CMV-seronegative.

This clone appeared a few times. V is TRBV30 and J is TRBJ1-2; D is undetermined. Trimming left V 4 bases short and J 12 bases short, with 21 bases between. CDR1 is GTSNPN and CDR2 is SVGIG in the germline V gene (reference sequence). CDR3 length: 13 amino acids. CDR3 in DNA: TGTGCCTGGACCCCACTTTATACAGCTCCGGACACCTTC. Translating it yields CAWTPLYTAPDTF.

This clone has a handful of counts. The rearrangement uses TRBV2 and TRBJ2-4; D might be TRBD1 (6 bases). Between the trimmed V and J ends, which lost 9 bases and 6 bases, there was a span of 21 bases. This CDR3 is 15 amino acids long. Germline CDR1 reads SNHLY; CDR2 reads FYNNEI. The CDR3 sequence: CARGGEGSTVNIQYF. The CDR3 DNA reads TGTGCCAGAGGGGGAGAGGGCTCTACTGTAAACATTCAGTACTTC.

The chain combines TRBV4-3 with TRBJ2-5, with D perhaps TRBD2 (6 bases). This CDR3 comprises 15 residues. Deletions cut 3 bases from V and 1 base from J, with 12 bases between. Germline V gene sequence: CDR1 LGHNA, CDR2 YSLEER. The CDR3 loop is CASSQGSGPQETQYF. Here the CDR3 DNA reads TGCGCCAGCAGCCAGGGTAGCGGACCCCAAGAGACCCAGTACTTC.

This chain's CDR3 is CASSAGHVNEKLFF. The CDR3 DNA follows: TGTGCCAGCAGCGCCGGACACGTTAATGAAAAACTGTTTTTT. The V call is TRBV9, the J call TRBJ1-4, with D possibly TRBD1 on 5 matching bases. Trimming pared 3 bases from V and 4 bases from J, leaving 10 bases between. Germline CDR1 SGDLS, CDR2 YYNGEE. The CDR3 has 14 residues.

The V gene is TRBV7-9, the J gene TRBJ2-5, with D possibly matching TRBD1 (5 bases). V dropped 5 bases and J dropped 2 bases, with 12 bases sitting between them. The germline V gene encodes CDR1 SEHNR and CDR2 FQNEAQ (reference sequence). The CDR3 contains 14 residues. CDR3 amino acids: CASSPVQVQETQYF. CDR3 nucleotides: TGTGCCAGCAGCCCAGTACAGGTTCAAGAGACCCAGTACTTC.

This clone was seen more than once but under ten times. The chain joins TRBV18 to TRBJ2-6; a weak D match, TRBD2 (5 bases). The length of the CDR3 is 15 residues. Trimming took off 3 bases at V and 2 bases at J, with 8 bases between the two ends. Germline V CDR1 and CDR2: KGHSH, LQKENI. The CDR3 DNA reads TGTGCCAGCTCACCGTGGGAGCCTGGGGCCAACGTCCTGACTTTC. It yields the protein CASSPWEPGANVLTF.

CDR3: CASSYRTGTSTEAFF. In DNA form, the CDR3 reads TGTGCCAGCAGTTATCGGACAGGAACGAGCACTGAAGCTTTCTTT. The chain recombines TRBV6-5 with TRBJ1-1; 7 bases align to TRBD1. CDR3 length: 15 amino acids. Germline CDR1 is MNHEY and CDR2 is SVGAGI. The V and J ends lost 3 bases and 4 bases, in that order; junction bases with no gene match: 8.

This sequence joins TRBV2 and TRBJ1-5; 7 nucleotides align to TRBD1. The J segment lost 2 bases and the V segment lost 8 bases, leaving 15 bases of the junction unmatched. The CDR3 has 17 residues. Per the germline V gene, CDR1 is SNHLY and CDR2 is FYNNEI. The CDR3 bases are TGTGCCAGCGGCTGGGACAGTCAGAATACGGGCAATCAGCCCCAGCATTTT. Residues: CASGWDSQNTGNQPQHF.

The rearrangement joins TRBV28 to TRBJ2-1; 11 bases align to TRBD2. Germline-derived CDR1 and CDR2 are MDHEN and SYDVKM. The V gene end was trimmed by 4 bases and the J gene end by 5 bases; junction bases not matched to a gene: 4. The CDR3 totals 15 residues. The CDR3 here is CASSSGTSGHNEQFF. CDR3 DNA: TGTGCCAGCAGTTCCGGGACTAGCGGCCACAATGAGCAGTTCTTC.

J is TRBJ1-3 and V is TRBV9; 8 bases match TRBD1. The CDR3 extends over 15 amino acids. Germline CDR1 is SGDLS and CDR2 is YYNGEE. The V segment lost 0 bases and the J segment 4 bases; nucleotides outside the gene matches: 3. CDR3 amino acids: CASSVDDRGGNTIYF. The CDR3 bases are TGTGCCAGCAGCGTAGATGACAGGGGAGGAAACACCATATATTTT.

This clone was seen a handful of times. The CDR3 loop reads CATSRETDSYNSPLHF. In DNA form, the CDR3 reads TGTGCCACCAGCAGAGAGACCGACAGCTATAATTCACCCCTCCACTTT. The rearrangement links TRBV15 to TRBJ1-6; the D gene is possibly TRBD1 (5 bases). Germline V gives CDR1 LNHNV, CDR2 YYDKDF (reference sequence). This CDR3 region has 16 residues. Trimming pared 0 bases from V and 3 bases from J, leaving 9 bases between.

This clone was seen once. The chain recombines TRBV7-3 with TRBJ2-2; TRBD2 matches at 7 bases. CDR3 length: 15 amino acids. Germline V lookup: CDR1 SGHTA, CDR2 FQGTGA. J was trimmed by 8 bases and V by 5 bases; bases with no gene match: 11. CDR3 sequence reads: CASSLLPSGQGELFF. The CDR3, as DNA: TGTGCCAGCAGCCTACTCCCTAGCGGTCAAGGGGAGCTGTTTTTT.

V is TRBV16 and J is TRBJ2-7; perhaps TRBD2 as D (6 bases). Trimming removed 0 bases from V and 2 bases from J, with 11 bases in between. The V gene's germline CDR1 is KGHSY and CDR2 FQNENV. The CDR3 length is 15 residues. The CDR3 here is CASSQSLGTPYEQYF. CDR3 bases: TGTGCCAGCAGCCAATCCCTCGGGACTCCCTACGAGCAGTACTTC.

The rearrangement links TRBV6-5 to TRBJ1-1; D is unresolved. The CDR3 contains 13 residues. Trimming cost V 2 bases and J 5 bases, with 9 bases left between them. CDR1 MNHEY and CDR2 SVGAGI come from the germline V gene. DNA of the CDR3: TGTGCCAGCAGTTACATACAAGAAACTGAAGCTTTCTTT. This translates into CASSYIQETEAFF.

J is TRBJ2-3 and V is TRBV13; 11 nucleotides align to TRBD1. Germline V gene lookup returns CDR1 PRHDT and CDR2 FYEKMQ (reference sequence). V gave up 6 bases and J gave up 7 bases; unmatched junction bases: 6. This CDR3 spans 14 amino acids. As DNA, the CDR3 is TGTGCCAGCAGAGGACAGGGGGCAGTATATACGCAGTATTTT. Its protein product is CASRGQGAVYTQYF.

The CDR3 nucleotides are TGTGCCAGCAGCGAAAGTGCGACAGGCGTCGAAAAACTGTTTTTT. Its protein product is CASSESATGVEKLFF. V is TRBV13 and J is TRBJ1-4, with D maybe TRBD1 (6 bases). The V gene lost 5 bases and the J gene lost 8 bases, with 18 bases spanning the gap. Germline V gene lookup returns CDR1 PRHDT and CDR2 FYEKMQ (reference sequence). This CDR3 comprises 15 residues. The full variable domain, rest sourced from reference TRBV13 and TRBJ1-4, is AAGVIQSPRHLIKEKRETATLKCYPIPRHDTVYWYQQGPGQDPQFLISFYEKMQSDKGSIPDRFSAQQFSDYHSELNMSSLELGDSALYFCASSESATGVEKLFFGSGTQLSVL.

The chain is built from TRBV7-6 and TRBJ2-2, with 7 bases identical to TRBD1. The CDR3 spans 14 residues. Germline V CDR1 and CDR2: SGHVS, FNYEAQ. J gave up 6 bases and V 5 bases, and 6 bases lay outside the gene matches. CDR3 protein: CASSMTGTAGELFF. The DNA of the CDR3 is TGTGCCAGCAGCATGACAGGGACGGCCGGGGAGCTGTTTTTT.

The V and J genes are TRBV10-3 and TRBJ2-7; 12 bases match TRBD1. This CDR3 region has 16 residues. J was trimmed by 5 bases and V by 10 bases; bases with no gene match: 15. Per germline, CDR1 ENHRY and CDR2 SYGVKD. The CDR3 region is CATWRGDRGRIDEQYF. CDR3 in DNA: TGTGCCACCTGGAGAGGGGACAGGGGGCGAATAGACGAGCAGTACTTC.

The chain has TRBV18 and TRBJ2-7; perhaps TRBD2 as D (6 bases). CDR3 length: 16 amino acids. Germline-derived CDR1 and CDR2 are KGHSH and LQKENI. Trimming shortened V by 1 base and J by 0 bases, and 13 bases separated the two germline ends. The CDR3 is CASSPQAGRLSYEQYF. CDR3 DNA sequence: TGTGCCAGCTCACCACAAGCAGGGAGGCTCTCCTACGAGCAGTACTTC.

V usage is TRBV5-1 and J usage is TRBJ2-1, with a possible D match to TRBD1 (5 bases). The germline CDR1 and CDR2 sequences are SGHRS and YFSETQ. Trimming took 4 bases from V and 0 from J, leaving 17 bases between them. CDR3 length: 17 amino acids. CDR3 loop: CASSTRSMGRSYNEQFF. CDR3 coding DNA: TGCGCCAGCAGCACCCGGTCCATGGGGCGCTCCTACAATGAGCAGTTCTTC.

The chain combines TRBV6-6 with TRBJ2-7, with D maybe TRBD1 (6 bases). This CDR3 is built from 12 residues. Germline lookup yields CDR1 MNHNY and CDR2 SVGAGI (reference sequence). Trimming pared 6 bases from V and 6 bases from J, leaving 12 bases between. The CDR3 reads CASSRDIAEQYF. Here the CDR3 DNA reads TGTGCCAGCAGCCGGGACATCGCCGAGCAGTACTTC.

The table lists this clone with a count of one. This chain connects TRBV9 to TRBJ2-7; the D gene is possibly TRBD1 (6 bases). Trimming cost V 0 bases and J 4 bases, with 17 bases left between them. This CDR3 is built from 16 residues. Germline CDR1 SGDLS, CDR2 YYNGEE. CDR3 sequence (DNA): TGTGCCAGCAGCGTAGACAGGGAAGGAGCGGCGTACGAGCAGTACTTC. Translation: CASSVDREGAAYEQYF.

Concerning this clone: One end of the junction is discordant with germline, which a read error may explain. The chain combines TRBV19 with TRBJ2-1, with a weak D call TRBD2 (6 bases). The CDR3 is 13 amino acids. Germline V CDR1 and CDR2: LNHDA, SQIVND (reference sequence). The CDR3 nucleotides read TGTGCCAGTAGTGTAGAGGCTAGCGATGAGCAGTTCTTC. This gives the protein CASSVEASDEQFF.

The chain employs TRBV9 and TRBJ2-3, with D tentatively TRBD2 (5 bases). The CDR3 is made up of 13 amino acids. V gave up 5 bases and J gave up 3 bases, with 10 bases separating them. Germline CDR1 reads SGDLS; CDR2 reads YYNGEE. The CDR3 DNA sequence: TGTGCCAGCAGATTTGAGGGAACAGATACGCAGTATTTT. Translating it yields CASRFEGTDTQYF.

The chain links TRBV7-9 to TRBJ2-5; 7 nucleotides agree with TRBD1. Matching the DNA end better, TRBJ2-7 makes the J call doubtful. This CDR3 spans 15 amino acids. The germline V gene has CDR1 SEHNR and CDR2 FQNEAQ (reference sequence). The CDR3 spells CASSPPTGYSYEQYF. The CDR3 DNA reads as TGTGCCAGCAGCCCCCCGACAGGGTACTCCTACGAGCAGTACTTC.

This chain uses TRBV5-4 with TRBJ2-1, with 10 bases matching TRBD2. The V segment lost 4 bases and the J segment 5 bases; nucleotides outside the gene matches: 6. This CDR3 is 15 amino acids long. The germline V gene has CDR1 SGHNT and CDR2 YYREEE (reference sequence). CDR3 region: CASSPGTSVDNEQFF. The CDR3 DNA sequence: TGTGCCAGCAGCCCCGGGACTAGCGTAGACAATGAGCAGTTCTTC.

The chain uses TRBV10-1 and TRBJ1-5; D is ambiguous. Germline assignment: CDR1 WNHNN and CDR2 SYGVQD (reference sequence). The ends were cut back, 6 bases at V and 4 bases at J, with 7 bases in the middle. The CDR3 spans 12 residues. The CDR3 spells CASRWRNQPQHF. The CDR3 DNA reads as TGCGCCAGCAGATGGAGAAATCAGCCCCAGCATTTT.

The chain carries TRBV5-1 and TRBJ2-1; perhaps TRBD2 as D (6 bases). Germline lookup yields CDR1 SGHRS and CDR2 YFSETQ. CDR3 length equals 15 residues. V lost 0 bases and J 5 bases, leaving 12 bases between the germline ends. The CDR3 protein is CASSLAAGLNNEQFF. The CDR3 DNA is TGCGCCAGCAGCTTGGCGGCGGGGCTAAACAATGAGCAGTTCTTC.